This T cell receptor beta chain was documented in a study of blood T cell repertoires in COVID-19. Across the whole study: Sources were T cells, B-cell-depleted T cells, or PBMCs; the material itself was cDNA or gDNA.

CDR1 and CDR2 from the germline V gene are SQVTM and ANQGSEA. The CDR3 is 13 residues long. Losses at the gene ends were 5 bases for V and 0 bases for J; bases not matched to a gene: 0. Libraries were prepared by immunoSEQ multiplex PCR; TCRdb keeps only in-frame clonotypes and omits some of them. The sample has roughly 110,000 clones, more than 80% seen once. The chain has TRBV29-1 and TRBJ2-2; TRBD2 aligns across 7 bases. The sample consisted of peripheral blood. This TCR was recovered from a man aged 40-49 years with active or convalescent COVID-19. This CDR3 is CSVSGANTGELFF. For the CDR3, the DNA is TGCAGCGTTAGCGGGGCGAACACCGGGGAGCTGTTTTTT.